The following is a T cell receptor beta chain sequence with its context. Its antigen remains unidentified. These data come from a study of T cell responses to AZD1222 COVID-19 vaccine. General observations from the study: Regions 160-218 and 743-854 held dominance among vaccine-associated CD4 TCRs, which spanned spike. Donor demographics were predominantly white British with a female majority; clonal diversity may be underestimated.

Profiling relied on immunoSEQ multiplex PCR, and the TCRdb table lists in-frame clones only, not all of them. The sample yields about 92,000 clones, over 80% seen once. The starting material was peripheral blood, obtained on day 0 of AZD1222 vaccination. This TCR was recovered from an adult in good health.

The CDR3 nucleotides are TGTGCCAGCAGCCCCCCTAATTCACCCCTCCACTTT. This sequence encodes CASSPPNSPLHF. The rearrangement joins TRBV7-2 to TRBJ1-6; D is unresolved. Deletions cut 5 bases from V and 6 bases from J, with 5 bases between. The CDR3 is made up of 12 amino acids. Germline V gene sequence: CDR1 SGHTA, CDR2 FQGNSA.